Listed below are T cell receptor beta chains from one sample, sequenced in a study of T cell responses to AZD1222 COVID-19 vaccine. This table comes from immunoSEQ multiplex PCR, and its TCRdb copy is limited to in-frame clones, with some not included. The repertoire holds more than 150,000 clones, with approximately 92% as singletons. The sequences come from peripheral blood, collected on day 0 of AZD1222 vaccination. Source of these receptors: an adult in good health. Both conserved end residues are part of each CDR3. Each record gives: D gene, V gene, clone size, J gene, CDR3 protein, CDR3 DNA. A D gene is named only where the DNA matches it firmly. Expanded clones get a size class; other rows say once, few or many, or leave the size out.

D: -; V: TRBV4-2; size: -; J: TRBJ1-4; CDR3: CASSQDQGREEKLFF; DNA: TGTGCCAGCAGCCAAGATCAGGGGCGCGAGGAAAAACTGTTTTTT
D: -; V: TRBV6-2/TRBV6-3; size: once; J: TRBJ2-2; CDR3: CASSYAAGEVTGELFF; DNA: TGTGCCAGCAGTTACGCGGCAGGGGAGGTCACCGGGGAGCTGTTTTTT
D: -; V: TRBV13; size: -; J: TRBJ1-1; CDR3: CASSLWGNTEAFF; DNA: TGTGCCAGCAGCTTATGGGGGAACACTGAAGCTTTCTTT
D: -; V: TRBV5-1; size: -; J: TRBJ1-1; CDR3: CASSLVGQGNTEAFF; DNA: TGCGCCAGCAGCTTGGTGGGGCAGGGGAACACTGAAGCTTTCTTT
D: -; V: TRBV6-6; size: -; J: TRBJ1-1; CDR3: CASTLNTEAFF; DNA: TGTGCCAGCACCCTGAACACTGAAGCTTTCTTT
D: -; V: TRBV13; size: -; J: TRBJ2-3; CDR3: CASSRRQTSTDTQYF; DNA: TGTGCCAGCAGCCGAAGACAGACTAGCACAGATACGCAGTATTTT
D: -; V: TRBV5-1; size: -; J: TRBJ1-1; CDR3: CASSLGQRETEAFF; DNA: TGCGCCAGCAGCTTAGGACAGCGGGAGACTGAAGCTTTCTTT
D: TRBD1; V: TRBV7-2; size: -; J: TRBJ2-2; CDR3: CASSPRGQGRGTGELFF; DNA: TGTGCCAGCAGCCCACGGGGACAGGGAAGAGGAACCGGGGAGCTGTTTTTT
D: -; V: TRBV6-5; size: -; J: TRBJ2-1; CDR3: CASSKRMGQYNEQFF; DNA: TGTGCCAGCAGCAAGCGGATGGGACAATACAATGAGCAGTTCTTC
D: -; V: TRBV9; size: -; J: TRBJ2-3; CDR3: CASSVRGASADTQYF; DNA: TGTGCCAGCAGCGTTCGGGGGGCCTCTGCAGATACGCAGTATTTT
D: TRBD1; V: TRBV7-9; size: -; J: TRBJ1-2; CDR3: CASSSQGVAGGYGYTF; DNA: TGTGCCAGCAGCTCCCAAGGGGTAGCAGGGGGCTATGGCTACACCTTC
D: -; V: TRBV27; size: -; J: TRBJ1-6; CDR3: CASSPGGTYNSPLHF; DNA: TGTGCCAGCAGTCCAGGAGGGACCTATAATTCACCCCTCCACTTT
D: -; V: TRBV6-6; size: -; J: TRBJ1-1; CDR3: CASSEHNTEAFF; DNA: TGTGCCAGCAGTGAGCACAACACTGAAGCTTTCTTT
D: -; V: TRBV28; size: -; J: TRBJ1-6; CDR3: CASSSASGVGSPLHF; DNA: TGTGCCAGCAGTTCTGCGTCGGGTGTAGGGTCACCCCTCCACTTT
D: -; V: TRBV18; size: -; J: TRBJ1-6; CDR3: CASSPNLPGSYNSPLHF; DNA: TGTGCCAGCTCACCAAATTTGCCAGGCTCCTATAATTCACCCCTCCACTTT
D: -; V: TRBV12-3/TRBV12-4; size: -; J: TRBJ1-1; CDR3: CASRVLGGSEAFF; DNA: TGTGCCAGCAGGGTTTTAGGGGGATCTGAAGCTTTCTTT
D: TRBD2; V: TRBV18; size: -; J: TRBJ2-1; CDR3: CASLRTSGRGDEQFF; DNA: TGTGCCAGCTTAAGGACTAGCGGGAGGGGCGATGAGCAGTTCTTC
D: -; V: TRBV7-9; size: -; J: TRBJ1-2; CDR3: CASSLDSAGYTF; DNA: TGTGCCAGCAGCTTAGACAGTGCTGGCTACACCTTC
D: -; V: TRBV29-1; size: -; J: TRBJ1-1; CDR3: CSVLDGGTEAFF; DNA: TGCAGCGTTTTGGATGGAGGCACTGAAGCTTTCTTT
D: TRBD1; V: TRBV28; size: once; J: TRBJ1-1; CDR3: CASSAAGGQVEAFF; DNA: TGTGCCAGCTCTGCCGCGGGGGGACAGGTTGAAGCTTTCTTT
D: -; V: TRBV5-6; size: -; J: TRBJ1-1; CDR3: CASSLGARTEAFF; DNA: TGTGCCAGCAGCTTGGGGGCGCGGACTGAAGCTTTCTTT
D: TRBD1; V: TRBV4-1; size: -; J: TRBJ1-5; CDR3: CASSQRQGGGSNQPQHF; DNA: TGCGCCAGCAGCCAACGACAGGGTGGAGGTAGCAATCAGCCCCAGCATTTT
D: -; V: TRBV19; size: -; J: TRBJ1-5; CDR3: CASSRGQDHQPQHF; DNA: TGTGCCAGTAGTCGTGGGCAGGACCACCAGCCCCAGCATTTT
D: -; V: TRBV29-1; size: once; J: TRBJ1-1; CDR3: CSVVARGNTEAFF; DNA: TGCAGCGTTGTAGCTCGGGGGAACACTGAAGCTTTCTTT
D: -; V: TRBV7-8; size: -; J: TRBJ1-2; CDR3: CASSFWGLDYGYTF; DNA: TGTGCCAGCAGCTTTTGGGGCTTAGACTATGGCTACACCTTC
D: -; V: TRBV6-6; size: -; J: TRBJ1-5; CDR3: CASRRTGNQPQHF; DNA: TGTGCCAGCAGAAGAACTGGCAATCAGCCCCAGCATTTT
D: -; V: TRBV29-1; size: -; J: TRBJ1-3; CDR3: CSVSVTDSGNTIYF; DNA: TGCAGCGTTAGTGTAACTGACTCTGGAAACACCATATATTTT
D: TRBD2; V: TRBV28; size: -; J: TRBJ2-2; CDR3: CACGRDDGELFF; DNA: TGTGCCTGCGGGAGGGACGACGGGGAGCTGTTTTTT
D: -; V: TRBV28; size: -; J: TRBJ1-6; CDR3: CASSFHVGVPRDSPLHF; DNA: TGTGCCAGCAGTTTCCACGTAGGAGTGCCTAGGGATTCACCCCTCCACTTT
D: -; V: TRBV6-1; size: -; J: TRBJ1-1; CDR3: CASSEGGLTEAFF; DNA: TGTGCCAGCAGTGAGGGGGGGCTCACTGAAGCTTTCTTT
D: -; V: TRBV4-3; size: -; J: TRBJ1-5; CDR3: CASSQGLGSPKPQHF; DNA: TGCGCCAGCAGCCAAGGACTTGGGTCCCCAAAGCCCCAGCATTTT
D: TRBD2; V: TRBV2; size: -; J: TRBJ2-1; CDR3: CASSEGTSGSGTYNEQFF; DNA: TGTGCCAGCAGTGAAGGGACTAGCGGGAGTGGCACCTACAATGAGCAGTTCTTC
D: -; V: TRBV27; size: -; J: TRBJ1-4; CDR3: CASSSGLLKEKLFF; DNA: TGTGCCAGCAGTTCGGGACTTTTAAAGGAAAAACTGTTTTTT